The 2 T cell receptor beta chains below all came from one sample that was sequenced in a study of T cells after somatic rescue of genetic block. This table comes from immunoSEQ multiplex PCR, and its TCRdb copy is limited to in-frame clones, with some not included. This sample yields under 150,000 clones, of which 90% to 95% are seen a single time; 1.4% belongs to the top ten. The sample comprised peripheral blood mononuclear cells (PBMCs). Receptor source: a woman aged 18-29 years.

The gene calls are TRBV7-6 and TRBJ1-2; 10 bases are a match to TRBD1. The CDR3 loop spans 15 amino acids. Looked up from germline, CDR1 is SGHVS and CDR2 is FNYEAQ. The junction had 11 bases not matched to a gene; V was cut back by 5 bases and J by 8 bases. CDR3: CASSIWTGGGGGYTF. DNA of the CDR3: TGTGCCAGCAGCATCTGGACAGGGGGAGGTGGGGGCTACACCTTC.

The table lists this clone with a few counts. The chain has TRBV11-2 and TRBJ1-2; possible D gene TRBD1, 5 bases. This CDR3 has 14 amino acids. The V end lost 6 bases, the J end lost 0 bases, and 11 bases lay between the germline ends. Germline V gives CDR1 SGHAT, CDR2 FQNNGV. CDR3 bases: TGTGCCAGCAGGCCGTCGGGGGCTAACTATGGCTACACCTTC. Protein sequence: CASRPSGANYGYTF.